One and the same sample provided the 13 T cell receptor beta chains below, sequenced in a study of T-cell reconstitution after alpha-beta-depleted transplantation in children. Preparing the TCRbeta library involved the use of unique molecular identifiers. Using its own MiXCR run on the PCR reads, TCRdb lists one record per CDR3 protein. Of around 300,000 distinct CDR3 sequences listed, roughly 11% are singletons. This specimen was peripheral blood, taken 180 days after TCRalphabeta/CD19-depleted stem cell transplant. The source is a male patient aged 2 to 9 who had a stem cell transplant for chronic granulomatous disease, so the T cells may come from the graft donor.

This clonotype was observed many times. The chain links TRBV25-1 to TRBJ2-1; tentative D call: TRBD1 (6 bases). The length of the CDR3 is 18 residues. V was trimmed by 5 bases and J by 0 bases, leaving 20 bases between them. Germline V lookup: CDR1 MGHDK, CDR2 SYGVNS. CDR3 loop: CASSWGLGTFRSYNEQFF. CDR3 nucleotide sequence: TGTGCCAGCAGTTGGGGGCTAGGGACATTTCGCTCCTACAATGAGCAGTTCTTC.

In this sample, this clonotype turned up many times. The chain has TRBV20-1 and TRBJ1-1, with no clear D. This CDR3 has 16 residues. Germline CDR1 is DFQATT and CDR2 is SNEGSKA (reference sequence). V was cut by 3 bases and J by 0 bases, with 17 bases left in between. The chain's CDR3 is CSARGMSVAMNTEAFF. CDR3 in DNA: TGCAGTGCTAGGGGAATGTCGGTGGCCATGAACACTGAAGCTTTCTTT.

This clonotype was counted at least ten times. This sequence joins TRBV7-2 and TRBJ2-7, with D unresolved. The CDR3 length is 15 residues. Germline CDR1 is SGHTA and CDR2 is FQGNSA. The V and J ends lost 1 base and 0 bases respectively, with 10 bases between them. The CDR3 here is CASSLDSTSSYEQYF. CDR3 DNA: TGTGCCAGCAGCTTAGATAGTACCAGCTCCTACGAGCAGTACTTC.

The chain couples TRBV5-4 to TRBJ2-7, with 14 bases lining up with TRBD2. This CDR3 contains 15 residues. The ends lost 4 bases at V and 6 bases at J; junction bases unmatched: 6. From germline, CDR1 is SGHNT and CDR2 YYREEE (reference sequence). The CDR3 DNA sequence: TGTGCCAGCAGCCCCGGGACTAGCGGGAGTGGCGAGCAGTACTTC. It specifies CASSPGTSGSGEQYF.

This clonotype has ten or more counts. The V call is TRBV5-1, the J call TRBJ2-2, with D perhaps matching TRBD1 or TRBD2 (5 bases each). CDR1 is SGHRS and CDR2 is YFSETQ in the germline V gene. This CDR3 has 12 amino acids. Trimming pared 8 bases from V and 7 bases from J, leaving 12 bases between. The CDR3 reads CARPWGYGELFF. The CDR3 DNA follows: TGCGCCAGGCCCTGGGGGTACGGGGAGCTGTTTTTT.

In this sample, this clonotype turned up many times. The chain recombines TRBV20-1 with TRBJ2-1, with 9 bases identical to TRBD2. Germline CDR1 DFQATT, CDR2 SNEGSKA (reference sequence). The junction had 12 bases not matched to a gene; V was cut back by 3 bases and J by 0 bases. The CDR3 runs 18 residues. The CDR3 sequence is CSASRSAGGLSSYNEQFF. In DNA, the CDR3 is TGCAGTGCTAGTCGGTCAGCGGGGGGATTAAGCTCCTACAATGAGCAGTTCTTC.

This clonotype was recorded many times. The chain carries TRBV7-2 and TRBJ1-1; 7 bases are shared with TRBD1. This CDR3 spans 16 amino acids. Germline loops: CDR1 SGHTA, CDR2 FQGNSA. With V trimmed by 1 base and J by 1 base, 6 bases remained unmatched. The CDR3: CASSLEEGQSNTEAFF. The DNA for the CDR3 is TGTGCCAGCAGCTTAGAGGAGGGACAGTCGAACACTGAAGCTTTCTTT.

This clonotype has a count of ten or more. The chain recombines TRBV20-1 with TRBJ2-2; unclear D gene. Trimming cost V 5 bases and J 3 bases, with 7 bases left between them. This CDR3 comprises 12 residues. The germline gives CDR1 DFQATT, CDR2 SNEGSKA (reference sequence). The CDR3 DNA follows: TGCAGTGCTCCTTCGGACACCGGGGAGCTGTTTTTT. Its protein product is CSAPSDTGELFF.

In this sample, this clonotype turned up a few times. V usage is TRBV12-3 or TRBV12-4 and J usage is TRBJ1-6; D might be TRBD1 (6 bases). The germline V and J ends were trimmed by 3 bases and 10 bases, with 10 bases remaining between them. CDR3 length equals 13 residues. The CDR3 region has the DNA TGTGCCAGCAGTTTTCTGGGACAATCACCCCTCCACTTT. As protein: CASSFLGQSPLHF.

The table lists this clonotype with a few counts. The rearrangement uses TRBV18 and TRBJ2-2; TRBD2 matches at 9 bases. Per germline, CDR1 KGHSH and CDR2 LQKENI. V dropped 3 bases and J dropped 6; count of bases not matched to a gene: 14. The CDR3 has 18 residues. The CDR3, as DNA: TGTGCCAGCTCACCCAGGGCTAGCGGGGCCGCCGGGGCCGGGGAGCTGTTTTTT. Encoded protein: CASSPRASGAAGAGELFF.

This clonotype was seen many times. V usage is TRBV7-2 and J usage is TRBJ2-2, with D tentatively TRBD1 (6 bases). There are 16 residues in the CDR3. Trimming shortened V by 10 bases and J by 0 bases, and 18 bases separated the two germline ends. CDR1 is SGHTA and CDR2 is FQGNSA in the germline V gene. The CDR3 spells CATKNPGVANTGELFF. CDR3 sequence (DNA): TGTGCCACCAAGAACCCAGGGGTGGCGAACACCGGGGAGCTGTTTTTT.

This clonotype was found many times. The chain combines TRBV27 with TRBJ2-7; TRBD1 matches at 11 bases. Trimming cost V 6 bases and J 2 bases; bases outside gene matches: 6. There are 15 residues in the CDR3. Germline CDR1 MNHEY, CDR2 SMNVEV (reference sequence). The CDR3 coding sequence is TGTGCCAGCAGCCTCGGACAGGGGGCCGCCTACGAGCAGTACTTC. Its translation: CASSLGQGAAYEQYF.

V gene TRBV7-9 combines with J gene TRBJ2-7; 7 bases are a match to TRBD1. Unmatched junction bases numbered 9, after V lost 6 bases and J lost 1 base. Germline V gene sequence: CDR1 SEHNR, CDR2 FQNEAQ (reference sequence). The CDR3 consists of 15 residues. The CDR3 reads CASSFLGQASYEQYF. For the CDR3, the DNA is TGTGCCAGCAGTTTTCTAGGACAGGCGTCCTACGAGCAGTACTTC.